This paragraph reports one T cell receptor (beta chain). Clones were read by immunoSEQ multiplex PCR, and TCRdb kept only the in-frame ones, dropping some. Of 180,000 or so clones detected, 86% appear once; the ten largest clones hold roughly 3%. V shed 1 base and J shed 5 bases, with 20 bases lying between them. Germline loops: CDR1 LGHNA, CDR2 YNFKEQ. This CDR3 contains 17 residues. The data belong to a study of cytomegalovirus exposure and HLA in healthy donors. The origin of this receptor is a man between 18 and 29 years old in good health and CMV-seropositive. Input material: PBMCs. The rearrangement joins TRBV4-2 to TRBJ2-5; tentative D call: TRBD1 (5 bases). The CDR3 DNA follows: TGTGCCAGCAGCCAAGTGGCAGGGAAAGGATTATCCGAGACCCAGTACTTC. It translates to CASSQVAGKGLSETQYF.